This paragraph reports one TCR beta chain. Its specificity is not known. These data are taken from a study of STAT3 mutations in large granular lymphocyte leukemia. Each sample's TCRbeta library yielded on average about 40,773 productive templates. The table came from immunoSEQ multiplex PCR; TCRdb's copy has only in-frame clones and leaves some out. The repertoire holds fewer than 20,000 clones, with 70% to 90% as singletons. Germline-derived CDR1 and CDR2 are SGHNT and YYREEE (reference sequence). V lost 5 bases and J lost 5, with 11 bases in between. This CDR3 spans 13 amino acids. Findings and limits, study-wide: Every T-LGLL patient had at least one immunodominant TCRbeta clonotype.

This sequence was found in a man aged 50-59 years with T-cell large granular lymphocyte leukemia. Some clones in this sample may be carry-over from other donors' samples. This rearrangement joins TRBV5-4 to TRBJ2-1; D unclear. The sample consisted of peripheral blood mononuclear cells. CDR3 amino acids: CASRKTPNNEQFF. The CDR3 DNA follows: TGTGCCAGCAGGAAAACTCCAAACAATGAGCAGTTCTTC.